Here is one T cell receptor (beta chain) with its context. These data come from a study of blood T cell repertoires in COVID-19. Germline V lookup: CDR1 MNHEY, CDR2 SMNVEV (reference sequence). The CDR3 spans 14 residues. V shed 7 bases and J 2 bases; nucleotides not matched to a gene: 2. Using immunoSEQ multiplex PCR, the repertoire was profiled, and TCRdb retains in-frame clones only, with some absent. The data show 350,000 to 550,000 clones, 87% seen once. Material for sequencing was PBMCs or T cells enriched from blood (not recorded which). This sequence originates from a woman under 30 with acute COVID-19. The chain joins TRBV27 to TRBJ1-4, with 9 bases fitting TRBD1. The CDR3 reads CASKGTGTNEKLFF. CDR3 DNA: TGTGCCAGCAAAGGGACAGGGACTAATGAAAAACTGTTTTTT.